This TCR beta chain comes out of a study of blood T cell repertoires in COVID-19. Researchers sorted participants into cohorts using their self-reported clinical history. Clones were sequenced by immunoSEQ multiplex PCR, and TCRdb holds only the in-frame ones, with some missing. The table includes just over 300,000 clones, 85% to 90% detected once. The CDR3 totals 15 residues. Per the germline V gene, CDR1 is GTSNPN and CDR2 is SVGIG (reference sequence). Trimming left V 1 base short and J 0 bases short, with 11 bases between. The sequenced sample consisted of PBMCs or T cells enriched from blood (not recorded which). The J gene is TRBJ2-3, the V gene TRBV30, with D tentatively TRBD2 (6 bases). The receptor was isolated from a woman under 30 with acute COVID-19. The CDR3 sequence: CAWSDSGTSTDTQYF. CDR3 bases: TGTGCCTGGAGTGATAGCGGAACTAGCACAGATACGCAGTATTTT.